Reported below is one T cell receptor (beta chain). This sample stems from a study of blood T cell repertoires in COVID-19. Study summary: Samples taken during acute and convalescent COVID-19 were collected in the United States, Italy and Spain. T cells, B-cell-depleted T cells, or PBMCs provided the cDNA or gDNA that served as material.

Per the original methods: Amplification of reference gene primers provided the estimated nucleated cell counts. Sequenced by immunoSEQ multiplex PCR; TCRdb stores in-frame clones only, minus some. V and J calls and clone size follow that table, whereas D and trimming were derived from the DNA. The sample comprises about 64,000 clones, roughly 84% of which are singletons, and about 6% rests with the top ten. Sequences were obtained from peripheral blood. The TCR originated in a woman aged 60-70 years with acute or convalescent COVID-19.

CDR3 in DNA: TGTGCCAGCACAGGAGCCAAAAACATTCAGTACTTC. It specifies CASTGAKNIQYF. This chain links TRBV19 with TRBJ2-4; tentatively, D is TRBD1 (5 bases). Trimming removed 9 bases from V and 0 bases from J, with 6 bases in between. CDR1 and CDR2 (germline): LNHDA, SQIVND (reference sequence). This CDR3 is built from 12 residues.